Presented here are 21 T cell receptor beta chains from one specimen sequenced in a study of blood T cells in healthy people across ages. A second roughly 7 to 12 cycle PCR used barcoded and J-beta primers. TCRdb re-called the 5' RACE reads through MiXCR, storing one row per CDR3 protein. The sample carries over a million distinct CDR3 sequences, approximately 43% recorded once. The sequenced sample was blood. The receptor set was obtained from a woman aged 18-29 years in good health.

This clonotype was seen a handful of times. The genes are TRBV9 and TRBJ1-5, with 12 bases lining up with TRBD1. J gave up 4 bases and V 6 bases, and 17 bases lay outside the gene matches. The germline CDR1 and CDR2 sequences are SGDLS and YYNGEE. The CDR3 runs to 19 residues. The CDR3 sequence is CASTQEFWDRGRYNQPQHF. The CDR3 region has the DNA TGTGCCAGCACACAGGAATTTTGGGACAGGGGGCGTTATAATCAGCCCCAGCATTTT.

The chain is built from TRBV18 and TRBJ1-4; 7 bases are shared with TRBD1. Trimming removed 6 bases from V and 3 bases from J; junction bases left unmatched: 4. The length of the CDR3 is 14 residues. Germline V gene sequence: CDR1 KGHSH, CDR2 LQKENI. The CDR3 nucleotides are TGTGCCAGCTCTCCGGACAGGTCTAATGAAAAACTGTTTTTT. Translating it yields CASSPDRSNEKLFF.

The rearrangement joins TRBV11-3 to TRBJ2-1; a weak D match, TRBD1 (5 bases). Trimming stripped 6 bases from V and 2 bases from J, with 11 bases between. This CDR3 comprises 14 residues. Per germline, CDR1 SGHNT and CDR2 YENEEA. Here the CDR3 DNA reads TGTGCCAGCAGATTTACAGGTACCTACAATGAGCAGTTCTTC. It specifies CASRFTGTYNEQFF.

V is TRBV12-3 or TRBV12-4 and J is TRBJ1-2; a weak D match, TRBD1 (6 bases). V shed 4 bases and J shed 2 bases, with 17 bases lying between them. This CDR3 contains 16 residues. CDR3 protein: CASSSRDTLENYGYTF. For the CDR3, the DNA is TGTGCCAGCAGTTCTCGGGACACCTTAGAGAACTATGGCTACACCTTC.

CDR3: CASSQDGTAKNIQYF. DNA of the CDR3: TGCGCCAGCAGCCAAGATGGTACCGCCAAAAACATTCAGTACTTC. The chain couples TRBV4-1 to TRBJ2-4; D not resolved. Trimming pared 0 bases from V and 1 base from J, leaving 7 bases between. Germline CDR1 is MGHRA and CDR2 is YSYEKL. CDR3 length: 15 amino acids.

The rearrangement uses TRBV28 and TRBJ2-5, with TRBD1 matching over 8 bases. CDR3 length: 14 amino acids. V dropped 7 bases and J dropped 11; count of bases not matched to a gene: 15. Germline CDR1 and CDR2: MDHEN and SYDVKM. CDR3 loop: CASTPGQAKGEQYF. The CDR3 bases are TGTGCCAGCACCCCGGGACAGGCAAAGGGTGAGCAGTACTTC.

The CDR3 DNA sequence: TGTGCCAGCAGTGAAAGGGACCGAAATCAGCCCCAGCATTTT. This sequence encodes CASSERDRNQPQHF. The chain has TRBV2 and TRBJ1-5, with TRBD1 as a possible D gene (5 bases). Germline V gene lookup returns CDR1 SNHLY and CDR2 FYNNEI. This CDR3 contains 14 residues. Trimming cost V 2 bases and J 4 bases, with 9 bases left between them.

This clonotype was found a few times. This sequence joins TRBV27 and TRBJ1-5, with no clear D. Germline loops: CDR1 MNHEY, CDR2 SMNVEV (reference sequence). This CDR3 region has 14 residues. V lost 0 bases and J 4 bases, leaving 7 bases between the germline ends. The CDR3 here is CASSLSPVNQPQHF. As DNA, the CDR3 is TGTGCCAGCAGTTTATCTCCTGTAAATCAGCCCCAGCATTTT.

The chain combines TRBV29-1 with TRBJ2-1; 7 nucleotides agree with TRBD2. The CDR3 sequence is 11 residues long. Germline CDR1 SQVTM, CDR2 ANQGSEA. After removal of 4 bases from V and 11 bases from J, the junction contained 5 bases not matched to a gene. The CDR3 DNA follows: TGCAGCGTTGGAGGGGAGGGGAAGCAGTTCTTC. Its protein is CSVGGEGKQFF.

This sequence joins TRBV20-1 and TRBJ2-2; D is unclear. V was cut by 3 bases and J by 5 bases, with 7 bases left in between. The germline V gene has CDR1 DFQATT and CDR2 SNEGSKA (reference sequence). This CDR3 has 12 amino acids. The CDR3 is CSASWMTGELFF. Here the CDR3 DNA reads TGCAGTGCTAGTTGGATGACCGGGGAGCTGTTTTTT.

This chain uses TRBV10-3 with TRBJ2-1; D may be TRBD1 or TRBD2 (6 bases each). The J call may be wrong; the DNA end is better matched by TRBJ2-7. The CDR3 spans 15 residues. The germline CDR1 and CDR2 sequences are ENHRY and SYGVKD. CDR3 nucleotides: TGTGCCATCAGCGGAGGGGGAGCCTCCTACAATGAGCAGTACTTC. Translated, it gives CAISGGGASYNEQYF.

The chain carries TRBV20-1 and TRBJ2-1; 8 nucleotides line up with TRBD2. The CDR3 covers 16 residues. In germline, CDR1 is DFQATT, CDR2 SNEGSKA (reference sequence). J lost 3 bases, V lost 3 bases, and 10 bases had no gene match. The CDR3 region is CSAREIAGSIYNEQFF. In DNA, the CDR3 is TGCAGTGCTAGGGAGATAGCGGGGAGTATCTACAATGAGCAGTTCTTC.

V gene TRBV9 combines with J gene TRBJ2-3; D may correspond to TRBD1 or TRBD2 (6 bases each). This CDR3 is 16 amino acids long. CDR1 and CDR2 (germline): SGDLS, YYNGEE. Trimming removed 3 bases at V and 1 base at J, with 15 bases between. CDR3 nucleotides: TGTGCCAGCAGCGCTCGGGGGCGTCTAGGCACAGATACGCAGTATTTT. It yields the protein CASSARGRLGTDTQYF. The variable domain in full, completed from reference TRBV9 and TRBJ2-3, reads DSGVTQTPKHLITATGQRVTLRCSPRSGDLSVYWYQQSLDQGLQFLIQYYNGEERAKGNILERFSAQQFPDLHSELNLSSLELGDSALYFCASSARGRLGTDTQYFGPGTRLTVL.

This clonotype was seen a single time. V is TRBV15 and J is TRBJ2-1; 12 bases are a match to TRBD2. The DNA end favors TRBJ2-7, so the J call may be wrong. The germline gives CDR1 LNHNV, CDR2 YYDKDF (reference sequence). The CDR3 covers 15 residues. The DNA for the CDR3 is TGTGCCACCAGCGGCGGGACTAGCGGGTACAATGAGCAGTACTTC. The encoded protein is CATSGGTSGYNEQYF.

This clonotype was counted a few times. The chain is built from TRBV4-1 and TRBJ1-2; a possible D gene is TRBD1 (6 bases). The germline V gene has CDR1 MGHRA and CDR2 YSYEKL. The CDR3 has 16 amino acids. Deletions cut 1 base from V and 4 bases from J, with 16 bases between. CDR3 sequence: CASSQVGQTLGYGYTF. For the CDR3, the DNA is TGCGCCAGCAGCCAAGTTGGACAGACCCTTGGCTATGGCTACACCTTC.

The count of this clonotype is one. The V and J genes are TRBV12-5 and TRBJ1-2, with 7 positions matching TRBD1. Losses at the gene ends were 5 bases for V and 4 bases for J; bases not matched to a gene: 4. The CDR3 totals 13 residues. Looked up from germline, CDR1 is LGHNT and CDR2 is FRNRAP. The CDR3 coding sequence is TGTGCTAGTGGTACGGGACAGCTCTATGGCTACACCTTC. Translated, it gives CASGTGQLYGYTF.

With respect to this clonotype: Sequence at one end of the junction differs from germline and may be a read error. This chain joins TRBV7-9 and TRBJ2-1; D ambiguous. Germline CDR1 SEHNR, CDR2 FQNEAQ (reference sequence). The CDR3 sequence is 14 residues long. The CDR3 DNA reads as TGTTCCAGCCCCGACCAGTCATCCTACAATGAGCAGTTCTTC. Protein product: CSSPDQSSYNEQFF.

This rearrangement joins TRBV6-2 or TRBV6-3 to TRBJ1-2, with D perhaps TRBD1 (6 bases). The CDR3 loop spans 14 amino acids. Germline CDR1 and CDR2: MNHEY and SVGEGT. Trimming stripped 6 bases from V and 8 bases from J, with 19 bases between. CDR3 protein: CASRLTFAGVGYTF. Written as DNA, the CDR3 is TGTGCCAGCAGACTTACATTCGCAGGGGTCGGCTACACCTTC.

The chain employs TRBV20-1 and TRBJ2-3; maybe TRBD2 (5 bases). CDR1 DFQATT and CDR2 SNEGSKA come from the germline V gene (reference sequence). The CDR3 is made up of 13 amino acids. Trimming shortened V by 1 base and J by 6 bases, and 11 bases separated the two germline ends. The CDR3, as DNA: TGCAGTGCTAGAGTTGTTGGGGAGGATACGCAGTATTTT. This codes for CSARVVGEDTQYF.

This clonotype was counted a few times. The chain recombines TRBV4-1 with TRBJ2-5; a weak D match, TRBD1 (6 bases). Trimming pared 3 bases from V and 2 bases from J, leaving 13 bases between. Germline V gives CDR1 MGHRA, CDR2 YSYEKL. The CDR3 is 15 amino acids. The CDR3 loop is CASSHQGGPQETQYF. CDR3 DNA sequence: TGCGCCAGCAGCCATCAAGGGGGTCCACAAGAGACCCAGTACTTC.

CDR3 region: CASSYSEGDYGYTF. The CDR3 DNA is TGTGCCAGCAGTTACTCGGAGGGTGACTATGGCTACACCTTC. The J gene is TRBJ1-2, the V gene TRBV6-6, with D unresolved. Deletions cut 0 bases from V and 3 bases from J, with 8 bases between. From germline, CDR1 is MNHNY and CDR2 SVGAGI (reference sequence). The CDR3 covers 14 residues.